This T cell receptor (beta chain) was observed in a study of blood T cell repertoires in COVID-19. Whole-study context: Material from acute and convalescent COVID-19 was sourced from the United States, Italy and Spain. The cDNA or gDNA used as material had been derived from T cells, B-cell-depleted T cells, or PBMCs.

Methods used by the authors: Amplification of reference gene primers provided the estimated nucleated cell counts. Clones were read by immunoSEQ multiplex PCR, and TCRdb kept only the in-frame ones, dropping some. Clone size and V and J calls were adopted from that table, with D and trimming inferred from the DNA. This table holds under 150,000 clones, more than 80% found once. The CDR3 totals 13 residues. V lost 1 base and J 9 bases, leaving 10 bases between the germline ends. Germline lookup yields CDR1 SEHNR and CDR2 FQNEAQ (reference sequence). The clonotype comes from a human donor with acute or convalescent COVID-19. The donor label of this sample is uncertain. The J gene is TRBJ2-1, the V gene TRBV7-9; tentative D call: TRBD1 (5 bases). Sequencing was performed on peripheral blood. This CDR3 reads CASSLVQGSEQFF. CDR3 DNA: TGTGCCAGCAGCTTAGTGCAGGGTAGTGAGCAGTTCTTC.